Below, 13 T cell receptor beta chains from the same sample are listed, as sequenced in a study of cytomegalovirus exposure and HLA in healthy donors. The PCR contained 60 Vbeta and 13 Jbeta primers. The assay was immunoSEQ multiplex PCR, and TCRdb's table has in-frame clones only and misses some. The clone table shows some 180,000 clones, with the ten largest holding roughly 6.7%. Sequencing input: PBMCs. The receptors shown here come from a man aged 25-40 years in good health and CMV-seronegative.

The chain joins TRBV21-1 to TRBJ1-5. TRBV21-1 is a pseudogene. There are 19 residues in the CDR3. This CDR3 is CASSKVRSVYSTGDQPQHF. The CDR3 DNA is TGTGCCAGCAGCAAGGTGAGGAGTGTGTACTCTACGGGTGATCAGCCCCAGCATTTT.

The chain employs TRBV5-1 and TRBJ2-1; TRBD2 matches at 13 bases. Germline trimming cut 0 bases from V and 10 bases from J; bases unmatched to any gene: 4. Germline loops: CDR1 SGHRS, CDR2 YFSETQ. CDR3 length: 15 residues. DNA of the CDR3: TGCGCCAGCAGCTTGGGACTAGCGGGGGGAGGGGAGCAGTTCTTC. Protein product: CASSLGLAGGGEQFF.

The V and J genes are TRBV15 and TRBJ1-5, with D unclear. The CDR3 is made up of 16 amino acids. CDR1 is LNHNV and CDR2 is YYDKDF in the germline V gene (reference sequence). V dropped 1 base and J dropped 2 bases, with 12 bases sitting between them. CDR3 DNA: TGTGCCACCAGCAGAGCGAAGGGAGGAGGCAATCAGCCCCAGCATTTT. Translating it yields CATSRAKGGGNQPQHF. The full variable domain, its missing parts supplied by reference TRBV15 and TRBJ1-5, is DAMVIQNPRYQVTQFGKPVTLSCSQTLNHNVMYWYQQKSSQAPKLLFHYYDKDFNNEADTPDNFQSRRPNTSFCFLDIRSPGLGDTAMYLCATSRAKGGGNQPQHFGDGTRLSIL.

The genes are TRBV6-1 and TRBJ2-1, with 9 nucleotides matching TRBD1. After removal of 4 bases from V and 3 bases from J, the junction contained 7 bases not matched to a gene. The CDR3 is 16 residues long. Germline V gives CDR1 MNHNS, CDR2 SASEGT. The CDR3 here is CASSGTRDRVYNEQFF. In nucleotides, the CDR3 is TGTGCCAGCAGTGGAACCCGGGACAGGGTCTACAATGAGCAGTTCTTC.

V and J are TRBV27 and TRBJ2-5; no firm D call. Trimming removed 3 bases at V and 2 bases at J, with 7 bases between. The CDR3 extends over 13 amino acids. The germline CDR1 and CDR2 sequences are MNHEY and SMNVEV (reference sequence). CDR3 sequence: CASSLIQQETQYF. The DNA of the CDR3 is TGTGCCAGCAGTTTGATACAGCAAGAGACCCAGTACTTC.

The CDR3 nucleotides read TGTGCCAGCAGCCGGGAAACTGAAGCTTTCTTT. Translating it yields CASSRETEAFF. V gene TRBV7-9 combines with J gene TRBJ1-1; D remains unclear. The CDR3 totals 11 residues. V was trimmed by 5 bases and J by 5 bases, leaving 6 bases between them. Germline V gene lookup returns CDR1 SEHNR and CDR2 FQNEAQ (reference sequence).

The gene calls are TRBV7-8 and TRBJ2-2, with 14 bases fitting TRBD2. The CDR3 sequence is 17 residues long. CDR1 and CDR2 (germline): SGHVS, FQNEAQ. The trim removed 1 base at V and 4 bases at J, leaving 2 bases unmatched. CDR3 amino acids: CASSLVGTSGGTGELFF. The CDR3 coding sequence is TGTGCCAGCAGCTTAGTGGGGACTAGCGGGGGCACCGGGGAGCTGTTTTTT.

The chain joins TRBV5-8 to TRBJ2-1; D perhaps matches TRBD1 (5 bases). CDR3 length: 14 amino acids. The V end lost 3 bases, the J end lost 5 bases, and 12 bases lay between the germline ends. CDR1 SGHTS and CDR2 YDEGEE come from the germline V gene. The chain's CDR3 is CASSWGGLNNEQFF. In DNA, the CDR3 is TGTGCCAGCAGCTGGGGCGGTTTGAACAATGAGCAGTTCTTC.

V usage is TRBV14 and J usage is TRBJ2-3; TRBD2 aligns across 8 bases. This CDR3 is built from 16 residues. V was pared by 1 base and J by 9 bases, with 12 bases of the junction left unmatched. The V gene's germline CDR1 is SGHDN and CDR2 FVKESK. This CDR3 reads CASSQGTSPIDWTQYF. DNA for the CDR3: TGTGCCAGCAGCCAAGGGACTAGCCCGATCGATTGGACGCAGTATTTT.

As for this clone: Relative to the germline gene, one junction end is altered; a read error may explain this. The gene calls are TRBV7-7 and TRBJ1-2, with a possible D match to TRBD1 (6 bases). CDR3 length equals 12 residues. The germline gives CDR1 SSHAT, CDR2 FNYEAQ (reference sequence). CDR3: CASSSRGGRPGF. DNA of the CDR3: TGTGCCAGCAGCTCCCGGGGGGGGCGACCCGGATTC.

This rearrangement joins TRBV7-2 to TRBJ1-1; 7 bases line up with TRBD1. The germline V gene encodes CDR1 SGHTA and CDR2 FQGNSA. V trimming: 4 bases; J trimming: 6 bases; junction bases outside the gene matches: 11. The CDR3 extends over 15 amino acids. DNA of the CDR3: TGTGCCAGCAGCTCCCCCCGCGACAGGGATTCTGAAGCTTTCTTT. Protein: CASSSPRDRDSEAFF. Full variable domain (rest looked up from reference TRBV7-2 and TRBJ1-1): GAGVSQSPSNKVTEKGKDVELRCDPISGHTALYWYRQSLGQGLEFLIYFQGNSAPDKSGLPSDRFSAERTGGSVSTLTIQRTQQEDSAVYLCASSSPRDRDSEAFFGQGTRLTVV.

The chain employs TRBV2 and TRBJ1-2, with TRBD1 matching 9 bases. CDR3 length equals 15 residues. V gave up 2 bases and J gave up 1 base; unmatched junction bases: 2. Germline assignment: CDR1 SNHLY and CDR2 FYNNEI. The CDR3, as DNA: TGTGCCAGCAGTGAATGGGGACAGGGTAACTATGGCTACACCTTC. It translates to CASSEWGQGNYGYTF.

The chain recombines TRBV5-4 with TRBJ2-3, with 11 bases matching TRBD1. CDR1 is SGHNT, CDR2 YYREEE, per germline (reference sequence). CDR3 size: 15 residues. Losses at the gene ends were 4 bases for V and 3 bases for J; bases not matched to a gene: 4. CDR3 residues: CASSLWDRGTDTQYF. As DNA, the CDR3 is TGTGCCAGCAGCCTGTGGGACAGGGGGACAGATACGCAGTATTTT.